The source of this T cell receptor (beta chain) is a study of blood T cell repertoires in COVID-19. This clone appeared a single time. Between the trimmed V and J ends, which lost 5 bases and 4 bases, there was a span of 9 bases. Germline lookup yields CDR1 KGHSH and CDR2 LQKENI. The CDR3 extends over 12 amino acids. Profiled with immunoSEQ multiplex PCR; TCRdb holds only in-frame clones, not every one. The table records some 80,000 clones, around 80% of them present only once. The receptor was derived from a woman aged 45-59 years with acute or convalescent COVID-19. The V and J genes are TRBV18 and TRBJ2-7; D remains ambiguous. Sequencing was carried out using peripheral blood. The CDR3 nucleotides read TGTGCCAGCTCAAAGTTGCGGTACGAGCAGTACTTC. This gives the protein CASSKLRYEQYF.